The rows below give T cell receptor beta chains drawn from one sample of a study of blood T cell repertoires in COVID-19. Sequenced by immunoSEQ multiplex PCR; TCRdb stores in-frame clones only, minus some. The table lists 150,000 to 200,000 clones, more than 65% of them singletons. The specimen sequenced was PBMCs or T cells enriched from blood (not recorded which). The source of these receptors is a woman in her 50s with acute COVID-19. Both conserved end residues are part of each CDR3. A D gene is named only where the DNA matches it firmly.

14	TRBV5-1	TRBD1	TRBJ1-2	CASSLGTGGEGYTF
15	TRBV3-1/TRBV3-2	TRBD1	TRBJ1-6	CASSPGDRGNSPLHF
15	TRBV28	NA	TRBJ1-1	CASSSGGGLNTEAFF
14	TRBV20-1	NA	TRBJ1-5	CSASPQGSNQPQHF
18	TRBV5-1	TRBD1	TRBJ2-3	CASRDRTGIAASTDTQYF
14	TRBV28	TRBD1	TRBJ1-2	CASTLRDRFYGYTF
14	TRBV19	NA	TRBJ1-2	CASSIDRRAGGYTF
11	TRBV25-1	NA	TRBJ2-1	CASTGMYEQFF
19	TRBV3-1/TRBV3-2	NA	TRBJ1-5	CASSPGAEGGTRGNQPQHF
16	TRBV9	TRBD1	TRBJ1-6	CASSGQGSSYNSPLHF
15	TRBV27	NA	TRBJ2-1	CASTHGGPSYNEQFF
14	TRBV2	TRBD1	TRBJ1-2	CASRKQGSSYGYTF